The clone carrying this T cell receptor (beta chain) is medium-sized. As yet, its antigen is unknown. Study observations and caveats: Tumor Treg TCRs overlapped most with tumor naive CD4+ cells. Around 13% of tumor Treg sequences matched naive CD4+ cells. The TCR gene usage of tumor memory CD4+ T cells clustered together with blood and lymph node memory CD4+ cells and with lymph node naive CD4+ cells.

Naive CD4+ T cells were purified with Tregs depleted by CD25. TRBV12-4/TRBJ1-2 clonotypes were amplified with adaptor-ligated barcode primers. TCRdb used MiXCR to reprocess the multiplex PCR reads, holding one entry per CDR3 protein. The table shows hundreds of distinct CDR3 sequences, with roughly 13% occurring only once. Trimming left V 5 bases short and J 6 bases short, with 13 bases between. This CDR3 comprises 13 residues. The genes are TRBV12-3 or TRBV12-4 and TRBJ1-2; D is undetermined. The sequencing input was naive CD4+ T cells sorted from blood. The subset was: naive CD4+ T cells, CD4+CD45RA+CD25-. This TCR was recovered from a female donor with breast cancer. This chain's CDR3 is CASSQHRTNGYTF. Written as DNA, the CDR3 is TGTGCCAGCAGTCAACATCGGACGAATGGCTACACCTTC.